This T cell receptor (beta chain) came from a study of post-analysis software for immune sequencing data. Every TCR beta cDNA library bore unique molecular identifiers. TCRdb reanalysed the PCR reads using MiXCR and keeps one entry per CDR3 protein. Among roughly 430,000 distinct CDR3 sequences, 39% were seen once, and the ten largest hold 6.5% to 8%. Study observations and caveats: Pronounced co-clustering by F measure was evident among identically batched samples. Patients with multiple sclerosis recorded significantly lower normalized Chao1 diversity than controls, the study found. Patients had higher frequencies than controls of roughly five TRBV segments, including TRBV5-6, TRBV5-1 and TRBV20-1.

A remark on this clonotype: What it recognizes is unknown.

Trimming removed 0 bases from V and 4 bases from J; junction bases left unmatched: 8. Germline CDR1 and CDR2: SGHAT and FQNNGV. This CDR3 region has 16 residues. Sequencing was carried out using blood. The origin of this receptor is a girl aged 2 to 10 with multiple sclerosis. This rearrangement joins TRBV11-2 to TRBJ1-2; 7 nucleotides line up with TRBD1. The CDR3 DNA follows: TGTGCCAGCAGCTTAGATCTGGGTTACAGGGGCTATGGCTACACCTTC. It encodes CASSLDLGYRGYGYTF.